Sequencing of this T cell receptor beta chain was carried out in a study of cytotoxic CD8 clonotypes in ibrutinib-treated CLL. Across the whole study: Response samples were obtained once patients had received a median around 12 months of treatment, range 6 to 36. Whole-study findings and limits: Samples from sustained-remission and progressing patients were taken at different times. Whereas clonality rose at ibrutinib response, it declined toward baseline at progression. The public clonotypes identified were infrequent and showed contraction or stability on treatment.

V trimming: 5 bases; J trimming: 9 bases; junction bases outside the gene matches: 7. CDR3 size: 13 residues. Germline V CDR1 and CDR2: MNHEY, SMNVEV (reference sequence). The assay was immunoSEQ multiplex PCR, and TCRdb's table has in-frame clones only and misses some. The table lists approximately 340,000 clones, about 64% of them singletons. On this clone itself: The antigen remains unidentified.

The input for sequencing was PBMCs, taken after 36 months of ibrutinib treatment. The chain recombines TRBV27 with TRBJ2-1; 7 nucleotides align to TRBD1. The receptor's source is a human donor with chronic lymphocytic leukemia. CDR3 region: CASSTDRESEQFF. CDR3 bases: TGTGCCAGCAGTACCGACAGGGAGTCTGAGCAGTTCTTC.